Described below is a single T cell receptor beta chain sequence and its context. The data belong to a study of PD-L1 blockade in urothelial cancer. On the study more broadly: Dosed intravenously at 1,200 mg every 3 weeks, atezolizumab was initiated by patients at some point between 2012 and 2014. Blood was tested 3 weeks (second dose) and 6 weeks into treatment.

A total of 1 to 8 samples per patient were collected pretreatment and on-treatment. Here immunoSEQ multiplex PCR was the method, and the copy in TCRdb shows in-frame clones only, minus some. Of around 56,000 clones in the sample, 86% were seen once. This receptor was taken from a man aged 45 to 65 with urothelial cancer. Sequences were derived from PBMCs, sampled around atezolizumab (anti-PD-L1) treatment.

This CDR3 reads CASSVTGGGGELFF. In nucleotides, the CDR3 is TGTGCCAGCAGCGTTACAGGGGGCGGCGGGGAGCTGTTTTTT. V is TRBV9 and J is TRBJ2-2; 9 bases align to TRBD1. The CDR3 loop spans 14 amino acids. Looked up from germline, CDR1 is SGDLS and CDR2 is YYNGEE. With V trimmed by 2 bases and J by 7 bases, 3 bases remained unmatched.